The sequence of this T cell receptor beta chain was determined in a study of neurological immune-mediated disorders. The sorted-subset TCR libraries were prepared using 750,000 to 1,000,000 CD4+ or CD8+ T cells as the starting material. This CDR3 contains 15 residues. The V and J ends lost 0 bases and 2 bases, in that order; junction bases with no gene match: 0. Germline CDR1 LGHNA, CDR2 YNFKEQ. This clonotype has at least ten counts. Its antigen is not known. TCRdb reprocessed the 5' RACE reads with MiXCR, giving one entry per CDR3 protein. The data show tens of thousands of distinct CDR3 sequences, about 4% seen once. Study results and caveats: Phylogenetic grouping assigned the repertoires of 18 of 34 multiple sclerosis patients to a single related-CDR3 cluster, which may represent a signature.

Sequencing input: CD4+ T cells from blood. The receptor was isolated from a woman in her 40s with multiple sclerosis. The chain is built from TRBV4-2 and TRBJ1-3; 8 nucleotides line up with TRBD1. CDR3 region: CASSQEDRAGNTIYF. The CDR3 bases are TGTGCCAGCAGCCAAGAGGACAGGGCTGGAAACACCATATATTTT.